This entry lists 8 T cell receptor beta chains sequenced from one sample in a study of spatial heterogeneity in lung cancer. TCRdb passed the 5' RACE reads through MiXCR, listing each CDR3 protein once. The table has 25,000 to 30,000 distinct CDR3 sequences, 5% to 6.5% seen once; the top ten hold 20% to 25%. Time point here: blood at routine non-recurrence follow-up after resection. Extraction of whole RNA from tumor, nontumor lung or frozen PBMC preceded unsorted sequencing. The source was PBMCs, collected at follow-up. The receptors were gathered from a male donor with early-stage non-small cell lung cancer.

This clonotype has more than one count but fewer than ten. The CDR3 DNA reads as TGTGCCAGCGCCTTATCCGGGACAGTGTCCTACGAGCAGTACTTC. Translated: CASALSGTVSYEQYF. The J gene is TRBJ2-7, the V gene TRBV6-1, with 7 bases aligning to TRBD1. Trimming took 8 bases from V and 1 from J; bases not matched to a gene: 11. Germline V lookup: CDR1 MNHNS, CDR2 SASEGT. The CDR3 length is 15 residues.

This chain connects TRBV9 to TRBJ1-2, with D unclear. The V gene's germline CDR1 is SGDLS and CDR2 YYNGEE. V was pared by 0 bases and J by 2 bases, with 11 bases between. CDR3 length: 15 amino acids. In DNA, the CDR3 is TGTGCCAGCAGCGTAGAAACCGCAACCAACTATGGCTACACCTTC. This gives the protein CASSVETATNYGYTF.

This rearrangement joins TRBV6-1 to TRBJ1-1; tentative D call: TRBD1 (6 bases). V lost 2 bases and J 2 bases, leaving 12 bases between the germline ends. CDR3 length equals 15 residues. The V gene's germline CDR1 is MNHNS and CDR2 SASEGT. The DNA of the CDR3 is TGTGCCAGCAGTGAATACGGACAGCTTAACACTGAAGCTTTCTTT. It specifies CASSEYGQLNTEAFF.

This clonotype has a count of ten or more. This chain uses TRBV29-1 with TRBJ1-1; TRBD1 agrees at 7 bases. This CDR3 is 14 amino acids long. V gave up 5 bases and J gave up 3 bases; unmatched junction bases: 9. CDR1 SQVTM and CDR2 ANQGSEA come from the germline V gene. As DNA, the CDR3 is TGCAGCGTTCGGCCAGGGGGAGGGTACACTGAAGCTTTCTTT. Encoded protein: CSVRPGGGYTEAFF.

This clonotype showed up many times. The CDR3 DNA sequence: TGTGCCAGCAGCCGAGGATCCATGAACACTGAAGCTTTCTTT. This codes for CASSRGSMNTEAFF. The chain carries TRBV7-2 and TRBJ1-1; the D is unclear. From germline, CDR1 is SGHTA and CDR2 FQGNSA. Trimming shortened V by 5 bases and J by 0 bases, and 10 bases separated the two germline ends. This CDR3 spans 14 amino acids.

This clonotype has ten or more counts. This chain connects TRBV7-8 to TRBJ1-1, with D tentatively TRBD1 (6 bases). V was clipped by 4 bases and J by 1 base, with 10 bases between them. This CDR3 has 14 amino acids. Germline loops: CDR1 SGHVS, CDR2 FQNEAQ. As DNA, the CDR3 is TGTGCCAGCAGCTCGGGACACCGGAACACTGAAGCTTTCTTT. Protein sequence: CASSSGHRNTEAFF.

For this clonotype: At one end, the junction sequence differs from germline, possibly due to a read error. The chain recombines TRBV12-3 or TRBV12-4 with TRBJ1-1, with D perhaps matching TRBD1 (6 bases). This CDR3 spans 13 amino acids. The DNA of the CDR3 is TGTGTCAGCAGACTGGGACACCCGACTAGAGCTTTCTTT. Encoded protein: CVSRLGHPTRAFF.

This clonotype was observed many times. The chain employs TRBV14 and TRBJ2-1; D is unclear. CDR1 SGHDN and CDR2 FVKESK come from the germline V gene. This CDR3 is 13 amino acids long. With 2 bases removed from V and 6 bases from J, the gap between germline ends came to 8 bases. The CDR3: CASSQLSANEQFF. The CDR3 coding sequence is TGTGCCAGCAGCCAACTGTCCGCCAATGAGCAGTTCTTC. Combining the CDR3 with reference TRBV14 and TRBJ2-1 gives the whole variable domain EAGVTQFPSHSVIEKGQTVTLRCDPISGHDNLYWYRRVMGKEIKFLLHFVKESKQDESGMPNNRFLAERTGGTYSTLKVQPAELEDSGVYFCASSQLSANEQFFGPGTRLTVL.